This T cell receptor beta chain originates from a study of T cells in Graves' hyperthyroidism and ophthalmopathy. Study observations and caveats: Most thyroid clonotypes expanded above 0.001 appeared in blood too. The model's output predicted ophthalmopathy at a median of about 6.5 months prior to onset. Ophthalmopathy cases were set apart from stable hyperthyroidism by a 13 V-J model.

This clonotype was counted a few times. Its cognate antigen is unknown. TCR beta CDR3 sequences were amplified from RNA transcripts. The HTBI primer set drove a first-round RT-PCR of the TCR CDR3. TCRdb ran MiXCR on the multiplex PCR reads and lists one entry per CDR3 protein. The sample consists of 550,000 to 700,000 distinct CDR3 sequences, approximately 44% of them appearing once. Sequencing input: peripheral blood or thyroid tissue (not recorded which). This TCR was recovered from an adult woman with Graves' disease, either hyperthyroidism or ophthalmopathy (not recorded which).

DNA of the CDR3: TGTGCCATCAGTTCAGGGGCTGCAACTAATGAAAAACTGTTTTTT. This gives the protein CAISSGAATNEKLFF. The chain links TRBV10-3 to TRBJ1-4; D is possibly TRBD1 (6 bases). Deletions cut 5 bases from V and 0 bases from J, with 10 bases between. This CDR3 has 15 residues. The V gene's germline CDR1 is ENHRY and CDR2 SYGVKD.